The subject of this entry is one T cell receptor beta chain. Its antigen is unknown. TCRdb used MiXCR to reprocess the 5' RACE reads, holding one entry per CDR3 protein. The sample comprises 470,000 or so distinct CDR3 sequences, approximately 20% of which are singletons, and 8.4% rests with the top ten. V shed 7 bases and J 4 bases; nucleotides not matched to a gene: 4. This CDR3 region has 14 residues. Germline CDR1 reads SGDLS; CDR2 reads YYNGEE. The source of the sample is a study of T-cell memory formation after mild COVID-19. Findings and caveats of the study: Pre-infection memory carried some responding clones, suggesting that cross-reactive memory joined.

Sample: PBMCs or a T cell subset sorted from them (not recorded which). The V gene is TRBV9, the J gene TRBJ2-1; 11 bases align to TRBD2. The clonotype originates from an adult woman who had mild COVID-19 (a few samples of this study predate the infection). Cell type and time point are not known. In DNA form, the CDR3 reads TGTGCCAGCGGAACTAGCGGGGGATACAATGAGCAGTTCTTC. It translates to CASGTSGGYNEQFF.